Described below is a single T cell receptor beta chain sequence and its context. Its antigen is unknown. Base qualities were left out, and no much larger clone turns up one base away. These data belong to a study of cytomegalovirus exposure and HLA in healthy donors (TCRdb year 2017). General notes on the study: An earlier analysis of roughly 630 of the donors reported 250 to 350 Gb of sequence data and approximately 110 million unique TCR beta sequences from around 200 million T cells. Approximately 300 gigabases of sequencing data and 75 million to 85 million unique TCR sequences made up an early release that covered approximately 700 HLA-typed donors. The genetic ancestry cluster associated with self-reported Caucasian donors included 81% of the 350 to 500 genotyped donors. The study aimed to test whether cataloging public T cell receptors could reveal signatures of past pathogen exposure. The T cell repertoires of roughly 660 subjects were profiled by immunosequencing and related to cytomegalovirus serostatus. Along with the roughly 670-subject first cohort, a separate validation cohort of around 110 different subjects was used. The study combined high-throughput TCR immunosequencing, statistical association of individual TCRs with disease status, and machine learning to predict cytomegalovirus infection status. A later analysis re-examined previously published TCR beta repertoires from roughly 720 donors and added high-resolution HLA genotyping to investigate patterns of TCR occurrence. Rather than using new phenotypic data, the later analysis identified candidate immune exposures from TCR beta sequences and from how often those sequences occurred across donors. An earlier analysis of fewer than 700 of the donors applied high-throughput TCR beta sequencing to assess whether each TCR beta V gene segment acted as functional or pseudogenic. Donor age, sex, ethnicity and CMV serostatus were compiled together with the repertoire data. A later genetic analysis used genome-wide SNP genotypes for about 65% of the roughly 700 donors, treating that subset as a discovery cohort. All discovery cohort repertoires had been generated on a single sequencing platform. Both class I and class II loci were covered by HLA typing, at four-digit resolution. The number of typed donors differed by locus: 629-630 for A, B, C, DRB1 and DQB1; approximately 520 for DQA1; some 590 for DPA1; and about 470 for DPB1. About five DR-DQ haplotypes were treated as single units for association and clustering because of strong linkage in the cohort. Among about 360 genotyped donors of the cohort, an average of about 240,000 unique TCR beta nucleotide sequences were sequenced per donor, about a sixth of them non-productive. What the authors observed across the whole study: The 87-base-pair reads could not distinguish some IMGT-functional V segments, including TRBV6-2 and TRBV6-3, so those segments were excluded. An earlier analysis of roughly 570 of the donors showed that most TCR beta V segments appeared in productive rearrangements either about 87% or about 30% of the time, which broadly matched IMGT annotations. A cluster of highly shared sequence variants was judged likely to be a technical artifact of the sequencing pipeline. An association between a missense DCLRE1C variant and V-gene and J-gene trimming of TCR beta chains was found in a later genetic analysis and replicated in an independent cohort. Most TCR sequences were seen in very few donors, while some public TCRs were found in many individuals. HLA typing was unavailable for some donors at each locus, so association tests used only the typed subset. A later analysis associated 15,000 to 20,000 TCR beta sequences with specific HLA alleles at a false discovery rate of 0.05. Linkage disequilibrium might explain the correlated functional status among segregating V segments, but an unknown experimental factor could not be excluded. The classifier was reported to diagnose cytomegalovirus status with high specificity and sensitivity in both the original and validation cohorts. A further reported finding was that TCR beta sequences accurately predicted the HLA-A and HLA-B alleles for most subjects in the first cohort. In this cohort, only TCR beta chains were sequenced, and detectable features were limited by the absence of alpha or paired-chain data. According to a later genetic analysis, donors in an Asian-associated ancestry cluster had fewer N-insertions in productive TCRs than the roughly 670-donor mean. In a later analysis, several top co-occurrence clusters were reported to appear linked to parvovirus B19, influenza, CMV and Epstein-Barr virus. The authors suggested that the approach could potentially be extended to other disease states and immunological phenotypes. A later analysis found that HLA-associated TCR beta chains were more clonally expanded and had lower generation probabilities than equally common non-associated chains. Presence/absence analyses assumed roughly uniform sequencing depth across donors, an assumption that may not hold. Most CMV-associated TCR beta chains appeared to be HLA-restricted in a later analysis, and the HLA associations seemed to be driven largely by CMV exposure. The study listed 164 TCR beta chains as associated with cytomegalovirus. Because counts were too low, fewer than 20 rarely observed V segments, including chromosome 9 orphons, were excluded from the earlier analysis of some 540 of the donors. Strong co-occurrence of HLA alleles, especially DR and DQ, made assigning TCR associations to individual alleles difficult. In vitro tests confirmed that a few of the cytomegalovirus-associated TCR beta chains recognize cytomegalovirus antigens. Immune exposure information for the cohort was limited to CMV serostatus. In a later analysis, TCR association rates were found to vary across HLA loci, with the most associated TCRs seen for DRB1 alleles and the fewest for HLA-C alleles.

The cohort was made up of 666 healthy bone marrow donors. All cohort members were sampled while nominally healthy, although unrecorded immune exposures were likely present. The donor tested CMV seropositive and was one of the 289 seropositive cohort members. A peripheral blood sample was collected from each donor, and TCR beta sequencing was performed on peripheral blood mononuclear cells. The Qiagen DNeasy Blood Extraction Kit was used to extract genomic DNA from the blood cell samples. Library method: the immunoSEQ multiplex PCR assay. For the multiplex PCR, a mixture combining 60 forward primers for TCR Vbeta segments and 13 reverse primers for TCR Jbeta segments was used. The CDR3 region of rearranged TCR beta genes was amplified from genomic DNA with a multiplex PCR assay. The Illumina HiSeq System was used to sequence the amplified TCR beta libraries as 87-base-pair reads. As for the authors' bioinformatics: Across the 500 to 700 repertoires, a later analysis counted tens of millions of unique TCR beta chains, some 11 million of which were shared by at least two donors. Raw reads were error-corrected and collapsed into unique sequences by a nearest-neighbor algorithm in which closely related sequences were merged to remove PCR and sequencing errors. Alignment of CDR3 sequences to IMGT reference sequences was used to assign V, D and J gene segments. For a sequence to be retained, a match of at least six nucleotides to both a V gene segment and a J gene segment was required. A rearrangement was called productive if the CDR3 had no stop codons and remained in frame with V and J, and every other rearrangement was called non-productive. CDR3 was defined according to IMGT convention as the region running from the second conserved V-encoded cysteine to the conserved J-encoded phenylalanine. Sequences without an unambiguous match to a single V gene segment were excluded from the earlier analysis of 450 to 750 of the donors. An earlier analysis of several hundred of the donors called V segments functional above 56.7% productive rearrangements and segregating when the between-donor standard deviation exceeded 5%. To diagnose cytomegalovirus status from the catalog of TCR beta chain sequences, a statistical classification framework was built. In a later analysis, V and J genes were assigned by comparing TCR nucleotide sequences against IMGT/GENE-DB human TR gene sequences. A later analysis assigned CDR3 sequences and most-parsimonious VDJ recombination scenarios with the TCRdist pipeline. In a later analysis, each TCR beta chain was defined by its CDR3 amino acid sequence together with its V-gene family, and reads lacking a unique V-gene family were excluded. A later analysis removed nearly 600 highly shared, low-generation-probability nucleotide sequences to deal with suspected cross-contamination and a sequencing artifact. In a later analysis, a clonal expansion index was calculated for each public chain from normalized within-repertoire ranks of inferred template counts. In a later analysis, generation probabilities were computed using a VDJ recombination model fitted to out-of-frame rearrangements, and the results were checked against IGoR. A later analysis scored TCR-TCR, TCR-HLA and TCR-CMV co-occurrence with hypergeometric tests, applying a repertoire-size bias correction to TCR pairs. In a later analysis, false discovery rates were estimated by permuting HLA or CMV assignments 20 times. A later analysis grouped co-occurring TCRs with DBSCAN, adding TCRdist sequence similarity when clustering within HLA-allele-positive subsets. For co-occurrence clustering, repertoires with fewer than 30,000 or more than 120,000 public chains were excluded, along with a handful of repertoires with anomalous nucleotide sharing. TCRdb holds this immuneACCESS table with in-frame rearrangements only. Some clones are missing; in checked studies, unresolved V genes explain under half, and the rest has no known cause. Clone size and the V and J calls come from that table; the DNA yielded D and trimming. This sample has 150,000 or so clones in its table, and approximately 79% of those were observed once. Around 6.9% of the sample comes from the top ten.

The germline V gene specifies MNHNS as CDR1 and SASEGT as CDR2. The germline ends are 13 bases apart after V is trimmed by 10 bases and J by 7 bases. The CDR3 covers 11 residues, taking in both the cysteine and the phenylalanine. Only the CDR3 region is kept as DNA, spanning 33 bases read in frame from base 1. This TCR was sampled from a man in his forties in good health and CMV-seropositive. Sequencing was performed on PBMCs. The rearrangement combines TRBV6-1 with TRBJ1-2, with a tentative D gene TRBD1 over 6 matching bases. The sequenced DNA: TGTGCCACCTACAGGGTGGGTGGCTACACCTTC. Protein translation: CATYRVGGYTF.